This record looks at one T cell receptor (beta chain) sequence and its context. Antigen: not known. Germline V CDR1 and CDR2: MDHEN, SYDVKM. CDR3 length: 15 residues. Trimming cost V 8 bases and J 2 bases, with 17 bases left between them. Patients had blood sampled at baseline and again on cycle 4 day 1 and cycle 7 day 1. Libraries were prepared by immunoSEQ multiplex PCR; TCRdb keeps only in-frame clonotypes and omits some of them. The sample includes roughly 63,000 clones, about four fifths of them seen just once. This sample was included in a study of OX40 agonist ivuxolimab in advanced cancers. Study background: Partial responses were recorded for three patients, including one with hepatocellular carcinoma and two with cutaneous melanoma. Study findings and constraints: CD8+ T cells (on average) carried more expanded clones than CD4+ T cells. Circulating CD4+ and CD8+ T cells showed clonal expansion by week 6 at 0.1 to 3.0 mg/kg.

The origin of this receptor is an adult with an advanced solid tumor such as melanoma, head and neck, liver or kidney cancer. The V gene is TRBV28, the J gene TRBJ2-3, with D possibly called TRBD1 or TRBD2 (5 bases each). The input for sequencing was CD4+ or CD8+ T cells sorted from blood, taken in a trial of the OX40 agonist ivuxolimab. CDR3 protein: CASASAGTVTDTQYF. The DNA of the CDR3 is TGTGCCAGCGCCTCGGCAGGGACGGTCACAGATACGCAGTATTTT.